This T cell receptor (beta chain) was documented in a study of T cells in Graves' hyperthyroidism and ophthalmopathy. Amplified TCR beta CDR3 regions derived from RNA transcripts. HTBI primers were the set used in a first-round RT-PCR of the TCR CDR3. TCRdb redid the calling of the multiplex PCR reads with MiXCR, one entry per CDR3 protein. The table shows 300,000 to 450,000 distinct CDR3 sequences, with roughly 18% occurring only once. Deletions cut 5 bases from V and 0 bases from J, with 15 bases between. CDR3 length equals 16 residues. Looked up from germline, CDR1 is SGHTA and CDR2 is FQGNSA. Ophthalmopathy patients had moderate-to-severe active disease, CAS ≥3, NOSPECS ≥4, and disease duration under 3 months.

The sequence came from a man between 18 and 29 years old with Graves' ophthalmopathy. The sample comprised blood. V and J are TRBV7-2 and TRBJ2-3; D might be TRBD1 (6 bases). The CDR3 region is CASSVQGQPSTDTQYF. The CDR3 nucleotides are TGTGCCAGCAGCGTACAGGGTCAGCCTAGCACAGATACGCAGTATTTT.